This TCR beta chain originates from a study of regulatory T cells in long-lasting Graves disease. iRepertoire HTBI primers and Arm-PCR of CDR3 regions built TCR beta libraries. Each CDR3 protein gets one entry after TCRdb re-called the multiplex PCR reads with MiXCR. Here the sample spans a few hundred thousand distinct CDR3 sequences, around 23% being singletons. The time point: persistent/refractory GD, antithyroid drugs over 5 years with positive TRAb. Generation of the TCR library employed RNA extracted from PBMCs. Looked up from germline, CDR1 is MNHNS and CDR2 is SASEGT. The CDR3 length is 15 residues. The ends were cut back, 7 bases at V and 2 bases at J, with 17 bases in the middle. This clonotype was seen at least ten times.

This sequence joins TRBV6-1 and TRBJ2-5; D may be TRBD1 (6 bases). The sequencing used peripheral blood mononuclear cells (PBMCs), collected when the disease was refractory, from a patient treated with antithyroid drugs. The origin of this receptor is a female donor with Graves disease. The CDR3 sequence: CASNQYRAGQETQYF. As DNA, the CDR3 is TGTGCCAGCAACCAATACAGGGCTGGACAAGAGACCCAGTACTTC.